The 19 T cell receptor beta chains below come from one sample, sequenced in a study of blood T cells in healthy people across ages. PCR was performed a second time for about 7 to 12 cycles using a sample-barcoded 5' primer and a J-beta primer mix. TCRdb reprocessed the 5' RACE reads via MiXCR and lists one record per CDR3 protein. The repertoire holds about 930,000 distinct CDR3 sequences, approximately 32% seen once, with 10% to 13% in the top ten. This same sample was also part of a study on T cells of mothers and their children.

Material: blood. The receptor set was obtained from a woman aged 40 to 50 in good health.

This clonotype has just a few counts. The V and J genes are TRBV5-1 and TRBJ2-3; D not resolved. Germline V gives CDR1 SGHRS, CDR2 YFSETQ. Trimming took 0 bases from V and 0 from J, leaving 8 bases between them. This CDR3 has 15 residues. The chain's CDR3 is CASSLVGYSTDTQYF. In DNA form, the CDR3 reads TGCGCCAGCAGCTTGGTTGGATATAGCACAGATACGCAGTATTTT.

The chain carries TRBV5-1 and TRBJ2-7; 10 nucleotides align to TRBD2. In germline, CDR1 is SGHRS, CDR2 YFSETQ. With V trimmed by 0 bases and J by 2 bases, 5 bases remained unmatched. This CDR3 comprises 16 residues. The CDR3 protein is CASSLVSSGSPYEQYF. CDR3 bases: TGCGCCAGCAGCTTGGTATCTAGCGGGAGCCCCTACGAGCAGTACTTC.

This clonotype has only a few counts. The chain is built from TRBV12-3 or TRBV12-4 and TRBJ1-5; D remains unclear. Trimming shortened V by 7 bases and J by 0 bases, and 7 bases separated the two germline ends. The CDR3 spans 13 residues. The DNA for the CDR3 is TGTGCCAGCACCCCTCATAGCAATCAGCCCCAGCATTTT. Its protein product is CASTPHSNQPQHF.

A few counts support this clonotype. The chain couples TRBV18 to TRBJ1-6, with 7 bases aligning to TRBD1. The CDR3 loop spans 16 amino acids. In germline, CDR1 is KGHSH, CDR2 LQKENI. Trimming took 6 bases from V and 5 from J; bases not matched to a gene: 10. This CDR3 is CASSQNGQVNNSPLHF. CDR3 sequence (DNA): TGTGCCAGCTCCCAAAACGGACAGGTCAATAATTCACCCCTCCACTTT.

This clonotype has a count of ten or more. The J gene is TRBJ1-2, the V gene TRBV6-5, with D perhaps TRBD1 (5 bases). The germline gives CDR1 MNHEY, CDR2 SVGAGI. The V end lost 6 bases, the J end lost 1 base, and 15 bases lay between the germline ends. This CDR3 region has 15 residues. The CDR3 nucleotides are TGTGCCAGCAGCCCCCGGGGCGACAGTAACTATGGCTACACCTTC. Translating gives CASSPRGDSNYGYTF.

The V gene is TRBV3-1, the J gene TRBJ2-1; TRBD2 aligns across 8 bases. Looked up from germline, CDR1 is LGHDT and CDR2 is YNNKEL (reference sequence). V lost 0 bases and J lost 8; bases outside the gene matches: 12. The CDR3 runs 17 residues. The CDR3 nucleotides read TGTGCCAGCAGCCAAGATATGAGACTAGCGTCTCAGGATGAGCAGTTCTTC. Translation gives CASSQDMRLASQDEQFF.

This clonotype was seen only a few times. CDR3 coding DNA: TGCGCCAGCAGCCATCCATCTAGCGGGAAGAAGTACTTC. This encodes CASSHPSSGKKYF. The chain couples TRBV4-1 to TRBJ2-4; 9 positions match TRBD2. Per germline, CDR1 MGHRA and CDR2 YSYEKL. This CDR3 is built from 13 residues. The V segment lost 3 bases and the J segment 14 bases; nucleotides outside the gene matches: 8.

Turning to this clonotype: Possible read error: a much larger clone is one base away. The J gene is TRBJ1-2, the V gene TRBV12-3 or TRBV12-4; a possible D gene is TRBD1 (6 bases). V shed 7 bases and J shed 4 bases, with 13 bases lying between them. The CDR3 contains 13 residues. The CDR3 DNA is TGTGCCAGCATGCCACAGGGTCCCTATGGCTACACCTTC. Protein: CASMPQGPYGYTF.

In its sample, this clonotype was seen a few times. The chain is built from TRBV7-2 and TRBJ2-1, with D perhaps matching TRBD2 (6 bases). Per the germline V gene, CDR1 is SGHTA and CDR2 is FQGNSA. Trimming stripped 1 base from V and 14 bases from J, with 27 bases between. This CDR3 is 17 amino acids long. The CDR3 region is CASSLVSGYGGSHSKFF. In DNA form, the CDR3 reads TGTGCCAGCAGCTTAGTCTCAGGATACGGGGGATCTCACTCTAAGTTCTTC.

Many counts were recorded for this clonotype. CDR3 loop: CASSLDPTGRANYGYTF. CDR3 nucleotide sequence: TGCGCCAGCAGCTTGGACCCCACAGGGAGAGCTAACTATGGCTACACCTTC. The chain is built from TRBV5-1 and TRBJ1-2; a weak D match, TRBD1 (6 bases). Trimming took 0 bases from V and 0 from J, leaving 15 bases between them. The CDR3 totals 17 residues. Per the germline V gene, CDR1 is SGHRS and CDR2 is YFSETQ.

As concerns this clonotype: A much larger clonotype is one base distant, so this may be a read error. The CDR3 sequence: CASSCPQTSYEQYF. The CDR3 DNA sequence: TGTGCCAGCAGTTGCCCCCAAACTTCCTACGAGCAGTACTTC. The V and J genes are TRBV6-6 and TRBJ2-5; no firm D call. The J call may be incorrect, as the DNA end agrees better with TRBJ2-7. Looked up from germline, CDR1 is MNHNY and CDR2 is SVGAGI (reference sequence). This CDR3 has 14 residues.

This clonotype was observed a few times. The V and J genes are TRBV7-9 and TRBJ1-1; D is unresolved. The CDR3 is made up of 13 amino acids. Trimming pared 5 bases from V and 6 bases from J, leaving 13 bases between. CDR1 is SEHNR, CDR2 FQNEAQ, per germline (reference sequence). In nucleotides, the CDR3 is TGTGCCAGCAGCAGCCGCCGGAGGCCTGAAGCTTTCTTT. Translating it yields CASSSRRRPEAFF.

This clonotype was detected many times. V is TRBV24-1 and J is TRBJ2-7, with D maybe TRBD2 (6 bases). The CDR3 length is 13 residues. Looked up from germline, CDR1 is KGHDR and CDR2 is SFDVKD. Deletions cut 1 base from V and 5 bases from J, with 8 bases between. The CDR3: CATSDFGEDEQYF. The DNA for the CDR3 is TGTGCCACCAGTGATTTTGGGGAGGACGAGCAGTACTTC.

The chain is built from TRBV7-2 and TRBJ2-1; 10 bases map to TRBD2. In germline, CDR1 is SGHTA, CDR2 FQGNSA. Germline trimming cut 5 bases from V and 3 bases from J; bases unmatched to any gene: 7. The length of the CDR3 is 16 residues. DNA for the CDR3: TGTGCCAGCAGCAAACCGGGACTAGCGAGCTACAATGAGCAGTTCTTC. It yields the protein CASSKPGLASYNEQFF.

This CDR3 is CASSGGGRGGRRYGYTF. CDR3 DNA sequence: TGTGCCAGCAGTGGGGGTGGGCGCGGCGGGCGAAGGTATGGCTACACCTTC. This chain joins TRBV12-3 or TRBV12-4 and TRBJ1-2; TRBD1 might be the D (5 bases). Trimming pared 5 bases from V and 5 bases from J, leaving 24 bases between. The CDR3 is 17 amino acids.

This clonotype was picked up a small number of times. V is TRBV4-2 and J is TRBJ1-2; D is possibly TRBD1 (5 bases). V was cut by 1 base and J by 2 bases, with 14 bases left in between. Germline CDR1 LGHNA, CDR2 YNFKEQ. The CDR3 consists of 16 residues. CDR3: CASSQVEQAGNYGYTF. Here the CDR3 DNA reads TGTGCCAGCAGCCAAGTTGAACAGGCAGGGAACTATGGCTACACCTTC.

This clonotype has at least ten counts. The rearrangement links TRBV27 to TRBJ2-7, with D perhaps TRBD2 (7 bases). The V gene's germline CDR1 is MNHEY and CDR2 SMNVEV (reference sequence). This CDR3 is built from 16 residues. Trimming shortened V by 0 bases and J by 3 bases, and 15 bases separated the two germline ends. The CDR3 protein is CASSLSAGGLHYEQYF. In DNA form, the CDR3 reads TGTGCCAGCAGTTTATCGGCCGGGGGGCTTCACTACGAGCAGTACTTC.

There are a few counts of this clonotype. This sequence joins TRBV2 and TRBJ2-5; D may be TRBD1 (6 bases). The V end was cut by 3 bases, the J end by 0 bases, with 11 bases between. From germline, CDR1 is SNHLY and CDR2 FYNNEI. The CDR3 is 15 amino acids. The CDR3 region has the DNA TGTGCCAGCAGTGATAGGGGGTTAGACCAAGAGACCCAGTACTTC. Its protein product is CASSDRGLDQETQYF. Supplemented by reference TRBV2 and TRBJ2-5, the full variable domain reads EPEVTQTPSHQVTQMGQEVILRCVPISNHLYFYWYRQILGQKVEFLVSFYNNEISEKSEIFDDQFSVERPDGSNFTLKIRSTKLEDSAMYFCASSDRGLDQETQYFGPGTRLLVL.

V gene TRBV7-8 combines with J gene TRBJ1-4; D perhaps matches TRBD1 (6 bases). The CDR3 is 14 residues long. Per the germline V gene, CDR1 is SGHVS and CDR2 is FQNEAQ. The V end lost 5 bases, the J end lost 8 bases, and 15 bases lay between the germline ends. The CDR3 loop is CASSRGQQKEKLFF. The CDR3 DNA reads TGTGCCAGCAGCCGGGGGCAACAGAAGGAAAAACTGTTTTTT.